The 30 T cell receptor beta chains below all came from one sample that was sequenced in a study of blood T cell repertoires in COVID-19. Method: immunoSEQ multiplex PCR; TCRdb's copy keeps in-frame clones and lacks some. The sample holds 200,000 to 250,000 clones, around 80% seen once. What was sequenced was peripheral blood. The receptors stem from a man aged 25 to 45 with active or convalescent COVID-19.

The chain recombines TRBV5-1 with TRBJ1-5; TRBD1 matches at 12 bases. With V trimmed by 3 bases and J by 6 bases, 4 bases remained unmatched. CDR3 length equals 15 residues. Germline CDR1 SGHRS, CDR2 YFSETQ. The CDR3 sequence: CASSSGTGGSQPQHF. DNA of the CDR3: TGCGCCAGCAGCTCCGGGACAGGGGGCTCTCAGCCCCAGCATTTT.

The V and J genes are TRBV6-2 or TRBV6-3 and TRBJ2-2; D is ambiguous. The CDR3 is 13 amino acids. V was cut by 3 bases and J by 6 bases, with 8 bases left in between. The germline gives CDR1 MNHEY, CDR2 SVGEGT. CDR3 coding DNA: TGTGCCAGCAGTTATCGGTTTTCCGGGGAGCTGTTTTTT. Protein product: CASSYRFSGELFF.

The J gene is TRBJ2-3, the V gene TRBV3-1 (or the pseudogene TRBV3-2); 7 bases line up with TRBD2. The V and J ends lost 1 base and 0 bases, in that order; junction bases with no gene match: 4. The CDR3 consists of 16 residues. The germline CDR1 and CDR2 sequences are LGHDT and YNNKEL (reference sequence). In DNA, the CDR3 is TGTGCCAGCAGCCAAGTAGCGGGCCTTAGCACAGATACGCAGTATTTT. This codes for CASSQVAGLSTDTQYF.

The chain couples TRBV6-5 to TRBJ2-5, with 9 bases aligning to TRBD1. J was trimmed by 4 bases and V by 2 bases; bases with no gene match: 5. The CDR3 sequence is 15 residues long. Germline V gene lookup returns CDR1 MNHEY and CDR2 SVGAGI. The CDR3 here is CASSYGTGRTETQYF. CDR3 nucleotide sequence: TGTGCCAGCAGTTACGGGACAGGGCGTACAGAGACCCAGTACTTC.

This chain connects TRBV5-4 to TRBJ2-2, with TRBD2 identical over 8 bases. The CDR3 covers 16 residues. After removal of 0 bases from V and 4 bases from J, the junction contained 5 bases not matched to a gene. Germline V gene sequence: CDR1 SGHNT, CDR2 YYREEE (reference sequence). The CDR3 region has the DNA TGTGCCAGCAGCTTGGAAGCGGGAGCGGTCACCGGGGAGCTGTTTTTT. Translated, it gives CASSLEAGAVTGELFF.

The CDR3 here is CASSPQPPPLAYLYEQYF. The CDR3 nucleotides read TGTGCCAGCAGTCCCCAGCCGCCCCCACTAGCCTACCTCTACGAGCAGTACTTC. The chain joins TRBV6-6 to TRBJ2-7, with D perhaps matching TRBD2 (6 bases). The CDR3 is 18 amino acids. CDR1 and CDR2 from the germline V gene are MNHNY and SVGAGI (reference sequence). Trimming took 5 bases from V and 3 from J, leaving 26 bases between them.

The rearrangement joins TRBV19 to TRBJ1-5, with 9 bases that match TRBD1. V dropped 8 bases and J dropped 3; count of bases not matched to a gene: 8. From germline, CDR1 is LNHDA and CDR2 SQIVND (reference sequence). The CDR3 runs 15 residues. CDR3 nucleotides: TGTGCCAGTTATCCGGGACAGGGAGTCAATCAGCCCCAGCATTTT. It is translated as CASYPGQGVNQPQHF.

The chain couples TRBV7-9 to TRBJ2-7, with D maybe TRBD2 (5 bases). V dropped 5 bases and J dropped 4 bases, with 9 bases sitting between them. The germline V gene has CDR1 SEHNR and CDR2 FQNEAQ (reference sequence). This CDR3 region has 12 residues. The CDR3 DNA sequence: TGTGCCAGCAGCCTCACGGGGTACGAGCAGTACTTC. The encoded protein is CASSLTGYEQYF.

CDR3 sequence reads: CASSAPRQGANEKLFF. CDR3 bases: TGTGCCAGCAGTGCCCCTAGACAGGGGGCTAATGAAAAACTGTTTTTT. The chain joins TRBV28 to TRBJ1-4; 9 bases match TRBD1. CDR1 is MDHEN, CDR2 SYDVKM, per germline. V shed 5 bases, J shed 3 bases, and the junction held 7 bases outside the gene matches. The CDR3 has 16 amino acids.

The chain has TRBV18 and TRBJ1-6; D unresolved. The CDR3 runs to 16 residues. V was pared by 3 bases and J by 0 bases, with 9 bases between. The germline CDR1 and CDR2 sequences are KGHSH and LQKENI. The CDR3 coding sequence is TGTGCCAGCTCACCTACTAAGAGCTCCTATAATTCACCCCTCCACTTT. Encoded protein: CASSPTKSSYNSPLHF.

The chain links TRBV7-8 to TRBJ2-3; D uncertain. Looked up from germline, CDR1 is SGHVS and CDR2 is FQNEAQ. Between the trimmed V and J ends, which lost 1 base and 4 bases, there was a span of 9 bases. The length of the CDR3 is 14 residues. CDR3 in DNA: TGTGCCAGCAGCTTAGTCGGTACGCCAGATACGCAGTATTTT. Translated: CASSLVGTPDTQYF.

The rearrangement uses TRBV4-1 and TRBJ2-5; 8 bases are shared with TRBD2. Germline V gene sequence: CDR1 MGHRA, CDR2 YSYEKL. Losses at the gene ends were 1 base for V and 4 bases for J; bases not matched to a gene: 11. This CDR3 region has 17 residues. The CDR3 DNA is TGCGCCAGCAGCCAAGTATCTGGGGCGGGAGGTCCAGAGACCCAGTACTTC. Translation: CASSQVSGAGGPETQYF.

This clone was counted between two and nine times. V usage is TRBV7-9 and J usage is TRBJ1-2; D is unresolved. V was shortened by 1 base and J by 2 bases, with 8 bases between the two germline ends. There are 14 residues in the CDR3. From germline, CDR1 is SEHNR and CDR2 FQNEAQ (reference sequence). The CDR3 loop reads CASSLVGENYGYTF. The CDR3 region has the DNA TGTGCCAGCAGCTTAGTCGGGGAGAACTATGGCTACACCTTC. The full variable domain, its missing parts supplied by reference TRBV7-9 and TRBJ1-2, is DTGVSQNPRHKITKRGQNVTFRCDPISEHNRLYWYRQTLGQGPEFLTYFQNEAQLEKSRLLSDRFSAERPKGSFSTLEIQRTEQGDSAMYLCASSLVGENYGYTFGSGTRLTVV.

This clone has only one observation. V is TRBV24-1 and J is TRBJ2-3; TRBD1 aligns across 9 bases. The junction had 6 bases not matched to a gene; V was cut back by 4 bases and J by 5 bases. There are 15 residues in the CDR3. CDR1 and CDR2 (germline): KGHDR, SFDVKD. As DNA, the CDR3 is TGTGCCACCAGTGAAACCGGGACAGGGAAAGATACGCAGTATTTT. Translation gives CATSETGTGKDTQYF.

The gene calls are TRBV5-1 and TRBJ1-4; no clear D. V lost 0 bases to trimming and J lost 9 bases, with 6 bases between them. Germline V gene data show CDR1 as SGHRS and CDR2 as YFSETQ. This CDR3 contains 12 residues. CDR3 DNA sequence: TGCGCCAGCAGCTTGGACAGCAAAAAACTGTTTTTT. Residues: CASSLDSKKLFF.

The chain is built from TRBV18 and TRBJ2-5, with D possibly TRBD2 on 5 matching bases. V dropped 2 bases and J dropped 5 bases, with 15 bases sitting between them. Germline V gene data show CDR1 as KGHSH and CDR2 as LQKENI. This CDR3 comprises 15 residues. CDR3 residues: CASSPGFKERETQYF. CDR3 DNA sequence: TGTGCCAGCTCACCAGGGTTCAAGGAGCGGGAGACCCAGTACTTC.

This chain uses TRBV30 with TRBJ1-3; tentatively, D is TRBD1 (6 bases). Germline V gives CDR1 GTSNPN, CDR2 SVGIG (reference sequence). V was cut by 2 bases and J by 5 bases, with 10 bases left in between. This CDR3 spans 13 amino acids. CDR3: CAWSSTGRNTIYF. The CDR3 DNA reads as TGTGCCTGGAGTAGTACAGGGCGAAACACCATATATTTT.

The chain uses TRBV6-6 and TRBJ2-7; 7 bases line up with TRBD1. J gave up 0 bases and V 5 bases, and 4 bases lay outside the gene matches. Germline CDR1 and CDR2: MNHNY and SVGAGI (reference sequence). The CDR3 loop spans 14 amino acids. The CDR3 DNA is TGTGCCAGCAGTCCGACAGGGAGCTCCTACGAGCAGTACTTC. Residues: CASSPTGSSYEQYF.

CDR3 sequence: CASSLMGGGPLWNEQFF. The CDR3 region has the DNA TGTGCCAGCAGCTTGATGGGCGGGGGCCCTCTTTGGAATGAGCAGTTCTTC. This chain links TRBV5-5 with TRBJ2-1; the D gene is possibly TRBD2 (7 bases). This CDR3 contains 17 residues. Germline-derived CDR1 and CDR2 are SGHKS and YYEKEE (reference sequence). V was pared by 1 base and J by 7 bases, with 21 bases between.

V is TRBV28 and J is TRBJ2-1; D uncertain. Deletions cut 8 bases from V and 0 bases from J, with 17 bases between. Germline lookup yields CDR1 MDHEN and CDR2 SYDVKM. The CDR3 runs 16 residues. The CDR3 bases are TGTGCCAGCGGCACCCCCGCCAGCGCCTCCTACAATGAGCAGTTCTTC. Protein: CASGTPASASYNEQFF.

CDR3 in amino acids: CASSPGQLSNEKLFF. The CDR3 coding sequence is TGTGCCAGCTCGCCCGGACAGTTGTCAAATGAAAAACTGTTTTTT. V and J are TRBV18 and TRBJ1-4, with D possibly being TRBD1 (6 bases). CDR1 is KGHSH and CDR2 is LQKENI in the germline V gene. The ends were cut back, 6 bases at V and 5 bases at J, with 16 bases in the middle. This CDR3 is 15 amino acids long.

A note on this clone: The same CDR3 also results from other DNA sequences found in this sample. The chain combines TRBV3-1 (or the pseudogene TRBV3-2) with TRBJ1-2; TRBD1 is a possible D gene (6 bases). CDR3 length: 13 residues. V lost 0 bases to trimming and J lost 4 bases, with 6 bases between them. Germline loops: CDR1 LGHDT, CDR2 YNNKEL (reference sequence). DNA of the CDR3: TGTGCCAGCAGCCAAGAAGGGGGCTATGGCTACACCTTC. It is translated as CASSQEGGYGYTF.

The chain couples TRBV27 to TRBJ2-1; 7 nucleotides match TRBD2. The CDR3 totals 15 residues. Germline V gene lookup returns CDR1 MNHEY and CDR2 SMNVEV (reference sequence). Trimming took 2 bases from V and 3 from J; bases not matched to a gene: 4. The DNA of the CDR3 is TGTGCCAGCAGTTTAGGCGGGAGTAACTACAATGAGCAGTTCTTC. This encodes CASSLGGSNYNEQFF.

The chain employs TRBV11-2 and TRBJ2-3; perhaps TRBD2 as D (5 bases). Trimming removed 7 bases at V and 2 bases at J, with 16 bases between. Germline assignment: CDR1 SGHAT and CDR2 FQNNGV. The CDR3 sequence is 15 residues long. As DNA, the CDR3 is TGTGCCAGCACCCACTCGAGGGTGAACACAGATACGCAGTATTTT. Amino acid sequence: CASTHSRVNTDTQYF.

The chain recombines TRBV7-3 with TRBJ2-5; a possible D gene is TRBD1 (5 bases). V lost 3 bases and J lost 3, with 8 bases in between. Germline-derived CDR1 and CDR2 are SGHTA and FQGTGA. The CDR3 sequence is 13 residues long. In DNA form, the CDR3 reads TGTGCCAGCAGCTTCGGCAGGGAAGAGACCCAGTACTTC. This translates into CASSFGREETQYF.

The chain couples TRBV11-1 to TRBJ2-1; D is undetermined. The CDR3 consists of 15 residues. Trimming stripped 4 bases from V and 1 base from J, with 11 bases between. CDR1 is SGHAT and CDR2 is FQDESV in the germline V gene (reference sequence). CDR3 coding DNA: TGTGCCAGCAGCTCGGAGACGCGTTCCTACAATGAGCAGTTCTTC. Protein: CASSSETRSYNEQFF.

This rearrangement joins TRBV9 to TRBJ2-7; TRBD2 matches 7 bases. This CDR3 contains 17 residues. CDR1 and CDR2 from the germline V gene are SGDLS and YYNGEE. Unmatched junction bases numbered 14, after V lost 0 bases and J lost 5 bases. The chain's CDR3 is CASSVAPRRSGDHEQYF. The CDR3 DNA is TGTGCCAGCAGCGTAGCTCCCAGAAGGAGCGGGGACCACGAGCAGTACTTC.

This clone was observed a handful of times. The chain links TRBV4-3 to TRBJ2-1; D remains unclear. The length of the CDR3 is 16 residues. Trimming stripped 1 base from V and 2 bases from J, with 12 bases between. The germline gives CDR1 LGHNA, CDR2 YSLEER. Here the CDR3 reads CASSQATADPYNEQFF. The DNA for the CDR3 is TGCGCCAGCAGCCAAGCGACTGCAGATCCCTACAATGAGCAGTTCTTC.

This clone was counted only a few times. The gene calls are TRBV28 and TRBJ2-2; TRBD2 agrees at 7 bases. There are 16 residues in the CDR3. Germline CDR1 is MDHEN and CDR2 is SYDVKM. Trimming cost V 6 bases and J 5 bases; bases outside gene matches: 12. This CDR3 reads CASRWHTRERTGELFF. As DNA, the CDR3 is TGTGCCAGCAGATGGCACACGCGGGAGAGGACCGGGGAGCTGTTTTTT. The full variable domain, in which reference TRBV28 and TRBJ2-2 provide the parts outside the CDR3, is DVKVTQSSRYLVKRTGEKVFLECVQDMDHENMFWYRQDPGLGLRLIYFSYDVKMKEKGDIPEGYSVSREKKERFSLILESASTNQTSMYLCASRWHTRERTGELFFGEGSRLTVL.

V and J are TRBV10-2 and TRBJ2-7; perhaps TRBD1 as D (5 bases). The CDR3 contains 15 residues. Trimming pared 4 bases from V and 1 base from J, leaving 14 bases between. Germline V gene sequence: CDR1 WSHSY, CDR2 SAAADI. CDR3 DNA: TGCGCCAGCAGTGGGTCGGGCAGGGTTTCCTACGAGCAGTACTTC. Protein sequence: CASSGSGRVSYEQYF.